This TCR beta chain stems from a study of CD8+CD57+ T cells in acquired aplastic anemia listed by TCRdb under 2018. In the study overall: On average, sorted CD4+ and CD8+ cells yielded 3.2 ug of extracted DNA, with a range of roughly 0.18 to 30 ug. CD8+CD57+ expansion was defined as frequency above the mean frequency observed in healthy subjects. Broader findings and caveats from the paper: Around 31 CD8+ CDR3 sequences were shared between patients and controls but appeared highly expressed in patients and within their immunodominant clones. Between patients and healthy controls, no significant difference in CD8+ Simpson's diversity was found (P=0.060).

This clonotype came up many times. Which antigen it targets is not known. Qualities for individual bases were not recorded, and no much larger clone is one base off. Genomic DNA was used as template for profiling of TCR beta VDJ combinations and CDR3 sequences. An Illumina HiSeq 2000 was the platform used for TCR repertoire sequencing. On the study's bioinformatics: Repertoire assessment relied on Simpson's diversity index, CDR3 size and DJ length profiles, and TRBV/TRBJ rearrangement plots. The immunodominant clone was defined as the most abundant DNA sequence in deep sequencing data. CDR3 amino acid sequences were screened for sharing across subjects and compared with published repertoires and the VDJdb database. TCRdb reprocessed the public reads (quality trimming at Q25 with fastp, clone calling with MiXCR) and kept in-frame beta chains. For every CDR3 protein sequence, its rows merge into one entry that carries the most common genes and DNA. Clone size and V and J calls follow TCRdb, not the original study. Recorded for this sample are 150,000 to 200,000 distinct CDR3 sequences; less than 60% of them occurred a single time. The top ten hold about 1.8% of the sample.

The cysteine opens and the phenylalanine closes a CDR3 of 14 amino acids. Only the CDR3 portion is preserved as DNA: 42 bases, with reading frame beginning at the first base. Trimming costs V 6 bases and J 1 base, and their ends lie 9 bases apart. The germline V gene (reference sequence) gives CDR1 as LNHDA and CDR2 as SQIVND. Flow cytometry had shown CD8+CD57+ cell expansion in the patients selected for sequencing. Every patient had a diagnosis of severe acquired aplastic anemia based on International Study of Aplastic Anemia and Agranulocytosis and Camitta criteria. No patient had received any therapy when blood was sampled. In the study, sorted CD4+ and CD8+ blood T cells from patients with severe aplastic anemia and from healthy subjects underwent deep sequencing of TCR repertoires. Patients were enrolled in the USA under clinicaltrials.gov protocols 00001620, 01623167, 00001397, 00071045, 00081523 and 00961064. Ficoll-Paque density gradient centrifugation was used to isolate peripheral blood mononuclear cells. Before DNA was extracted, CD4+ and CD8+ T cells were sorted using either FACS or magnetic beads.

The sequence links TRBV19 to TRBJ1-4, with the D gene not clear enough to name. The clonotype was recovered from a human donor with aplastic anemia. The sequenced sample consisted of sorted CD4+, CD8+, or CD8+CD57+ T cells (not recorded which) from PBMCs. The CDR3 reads CASRTVITNEKLFF. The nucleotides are TGTGCCAGTAGGACGGTGATAACTAATGAAAAACTGTTTTTT.